This TCR beta chain comes out of a study of blood T cell repertoires in COVID-19. Trimming removed 3 bases at V and 0 bases at J, with 20 bases between. The CDR3 is 18 amino acids. Germline V gene sequence: CDR1 SGHKS, CDR2 YYEKEE (reference sequence). The assay was immunoSEQ multiplex PCR, and TCRdb's table has in-frame clones only and misses some. Among about 190,000 clones listed, approximately 80% were seen once. The chain uses TRBV5-5 and TRBJ2-3, with D perhaps matching TRBD1 (5 bases). The sequenced sample was peripheral blood. The sequence was obtained from a middle-aged man who had recovered from COVID-19. The CDR3 bases are TGTGCCAGCAGCTCTCCGCAAGACAGACCTTATAGCACAGATACGCAGTATTTT. Its protein product is CASSSPQDRPYSTDTQYF.